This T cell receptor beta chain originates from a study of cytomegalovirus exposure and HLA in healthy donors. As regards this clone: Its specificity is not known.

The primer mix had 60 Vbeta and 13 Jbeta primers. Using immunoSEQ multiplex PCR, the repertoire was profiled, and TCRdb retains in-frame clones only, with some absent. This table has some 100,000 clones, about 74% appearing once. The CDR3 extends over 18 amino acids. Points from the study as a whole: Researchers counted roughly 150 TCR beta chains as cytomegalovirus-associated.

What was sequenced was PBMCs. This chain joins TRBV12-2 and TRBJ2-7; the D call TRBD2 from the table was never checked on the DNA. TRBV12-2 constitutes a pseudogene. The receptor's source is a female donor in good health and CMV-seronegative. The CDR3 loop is CASRTTAGRDNNLYEQYF. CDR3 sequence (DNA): TGTGCAAGTCGCACCACGGCGGGGAGGGATAATAACCTCTACGAGCAGTACTTC.